The clone carrying this TCR beta chain has a count of ten or more. The data derive from a study of blood T cells in healthy people across ages. A second PCR of about 6 to 11 cycles used a sample-barcoded 5' primer and a J-beta primer mix. From the 5' RACE reads, TCRdb called clonotypes with MiXCR, one entry per CDR3 protein. This sample has over 600,000 distinct CDR3 sequences; 35% to 60% occur once, and the top ten carry over 15%. Germline loops: CDR1 SNHLY, CDR2 FYNNEI. V lost 5 bases, J lost 2 bases, and 1 base stayed unmatched. The CDR3 totals 14 residues. The chain has TRBV2 and TRBJ2-7; TRBD2 agrees at 12 bases. Sequenced input: blood. This TCR was recovered from a man older than 75 in good health. Written as DNA, the CDR3 is TGTGCCAGCAGTCGGACTAGCGGGACCTACGAGCAGTACTTC. It yields the protein CASSRTSGTYEQYF.